The 21 T cell receptor beta chains reported below all come from one sample, sequenced in a study of blood T cells in healthy people across ages (dated by TCRdb to the mid-2010s). Libraries were prepared through 5' RACE. Sequencer: Illumina HiSeq 2500. A second about 7 to 11 cycle PCR used a sample-barcoded 5' primer and a J-beta primer mix. The public reads were run again by TCRdb, first through fastp at Q25 and then through MiXCR, and only productive beta chains were kept. Records with the same CDR3 protein are collapsed into one entry carrying the most frequent genes and DNA. The sample table records 790,000 or so distinct CDR3 sequences; approximately 60% of these occur just once. The ten largest clones capture roughly 25% of the sample. Sample: blood. These receptors came from a middle-aged man in good health.

This clonotype was observed a handful of times. V usage is TRBV20-1 and J usage is TRBJ2-1, with 8 bases identical to TRBD2. Germline CDR1 DFQATT, CDR2 SNEGSKA (reference sequence). V was pared by 2 bases and J by 10 bases, with 13 bases of the junction left unmatched. This CDR3 is built from 15 residues. The CDR3 coding sequence is TGCAGTGCTAGATACCTTGAGACGGGAGGGACCGAGCAGTTCTTC. Translated, it gives CSARYLETGGTEQFF.

The V and J genes are TRBV4-1 and TRBJ2-4; D unresolved. Trimming took off 7 bases at V and 5 bases at J, with 15 bases between the two ends. The CDR3 is 14 residues long. Germline CDR1 and CDR2: MGHRA and YSYEKL. CDR3 coding DNA: TGCGCCAGCAACATGCCCCCTAGGGAAAACATTCAGTACTTC. Translation: CASNMPPRENIQYF.

In its sample, this clonotype was seen once. V usage is TRBV3-1 and J usage is TRBJ1-5, with unresolved D. The CDR3 extends over 15 amino acids. Germline values: CDR1 LGHDT, CDR2 YNNKEL (reference sequence). Trimming left V 8 bases short and J 2 bases short, with 16 bases between. CDR3 DNA: TGTGCCAGCTCTCTCGGACCCATGGGCAATCAGCCCCAGCATTTT. This gives the protein CASSLGPMGNQPQHF.

This clonotype was detected a few times. The V call is TRBV5-8, the J call TRBJ2-1; TRBD1 is a possible D gene (6 bases). CDR1 is SGHTS, CDR2 YDEGEE, per germline. This CDR3 region has 15 residues. With 4 bases removed from V and 1 base from J, the gap between germline ends came to 12 bases. CDR3 protein: CASSRTVNSYNEQFF. The CDR3, as DNA: TGTGCCAGCAGCCGGACAGTGAATTCCTACAATGAGCAGTTCTTC.

In DNA, the CDR3 is TGTGCCAGCAGTTACTCGAGTGGGTCCGTCGCAGGTGAGCAGTTCTTC. It codes for CASSYSSGSVAGEQFF. The J gene is TRBJ2-1, the V gene TRBV6-6, with D uncertain. Germline CDR1 MNHNY, CDR2 SVGAGI (reference sequence). The CDR3 loop spans 16 amino acids. The ends were cut back, 0 bases at V and 9 bases at J, with 18 bases in the middle.

This chain joins TRBV7-2 and TRBJ2-5; TRBD2 aligns across 11 bases. CDR3 length: 18 amino acids. The trim removed 4 bases at V and 0 bases at J, leaving 10 bases unmatched. The V gene's germline CDR1 is SGHTA and CDR2 FQGNSA. CDR3 nucleotides: TGTGCCAGCAGCTCCGGGACTAGCGGAGACCTGTACCAAGAGACCCAGTACTTC. It translates to CASSSGTSGDLYQETQYF.

V and J are TRBV6-1 and TRBJ2-6; TRBD2 might be the D (5 bases). V lost 5 bases and J 2 bases, leaving 25 bases between the germline ends. The germline V gene has CDR1 MNHNS and CDR2 SASEGT. The CDR3 loop spans 20 amino acids. For the CDR3, the DNA is TGTGCCAGCAGTCGATTACGTAGGCTCCAGGTCGGGGCTGGGGCCAACGTCCTGACTTTC. It encodes CASSRLRRLQVGAGANVLTF.

Here the CDR3 reads CSVEDQGAGYTF. As DNA, the CDR3 is TGCAGCGTTGAAGACCAAGGCGCTGGCTACACCTTC. V gene TRBV29-1 combines with J gene TRBJ1-2; no firm D call. CDR1 and CDR2 (germline): SQVTM, ANQGSEA. The CDR3 loop spans 12 amino acids. Trimming cost V 0 bases and J 7 bases, with 9 bases left between them.

This clonotype was picked up one time. Possible read error: a much larger clone is one base away. V and J are TRBV20-1 and TRBJ2-1; no definite D call. The V end was cut by 5 bases, the J end by 11 bases, with 25 bases between. CDR3 size: 15 residues. CDR1 and CDR2 from the germline V gene are DFQATT and SNEGSKA (reference sequence). CDR3 in amino acids: CSALNWDGVGDKQFF. For the CDR3, the DNA is TGCAGTGCTCTGAACTGGGATGGGGTCGGAGATAAGCAGTTCTTC.

The genes are TRBV7-2 and TRBJ2-3, with D maybe TRBD1 (6 bases). The CDR3 has 17 residues. From germline, CDR1 is SGHTA and CDR2 FQGNSA. Trimming cost V 5 bases and J 4 bases, with 22 bases left between them. CDR3 coding DNA: TGTGCCAGCAGCGCCCTTGGAAGGGGGTTAGTACCAGATACGCAGTATTTT. Protein: CASSALGRGLVPDTQYF.

As concerns this clonotype: Germline is not matched at one junction end, which may reflect a read error. CDR3 protein: CSVDIPGTGVRSYSEQFF. CDR3 bases: TGCAGCGTTGATATCCCCGGGACAGGGGTTAGATCCTACAGTGAGCAGTTCTTC. This chain joins TRBV29-1 and TRBJ2-1; 10 nucleotides match TRBD1. CDR3 length equals 18 residues. The germline CDR1 and CDR2 sequences are SQVTM and ANQGSEA.

The gene calls are TRBV20-1 and TRBJ1-6; D might be TRBD1 (6 bases). This CDR3 spans 13 amino acids. V lost 2 bases to trimming and J lost 8 bases, with 10 bases between them. Germline-derived CDR1 and CDR2 are DFQATT and SNEGSKA (reference sequence). The CDR3 sequence: CSARRDNDSPLHF. As DNA, the CDR3 is TGCAGTGCTAGAAGGGACAATGATTCACCCCTCCACTTT.

This clonotype was found a few times. The chain joins TRBV7-9 to TRBJ1-2; D ambiguous. This CDR3 comprises 14 residues. Germline V gene sequence: CDR1 SEHNR, CDR2 FQNEAQ (reference sequence). The V gene lost 5 bases and the J gene lost 5 bases, with 15 bases spanning the gap. The DNA for the CDR3 is TGTGCCAGCAGCCCTGACCAGAGACCTTATGGCTACACCTTC. Its protein product is CASSPDQRPYGYTF.

The V gene is TRBV11-3, the J gene TRBJ2-5, with 10 bases matching TRBD1. The CDR3 extends over 16 amino acids. V dropped 5 bases and J dropped 2; count of bases not matched to a gene: 8. The germline V gene has CDR1 SGHNT and CDR2 YENEEA. Here the CDR3 DNA reads TGTGCCAGCAGCCCCCTGTGGGGACAGGGGCAAGAGACCCAGTACTTC. It specifies CASSPLWGQGQETQYF.

Written as DNA, the CDR3 is TGTGCCGGTTCGAGGGGACAGGGGGCAGGAACCTATGGCTACACCTTC. Translating it yields CAGSRGQGAGTYGYTF. The V and J genes are TRBV6-6 and TRBJ1-2; 12 bases are shared with TRBD1. CDR3 length equals 16 residues. CDR1 is MNHNY, CDR2 SVGAGI, per germline (reference sequence). The V segment lost 11 bases and the J segment 4 bases; nucleotides outside the gene matches: 14.

J is TRBJ1-2 and V is TRBV4-3; D is unresolved. Between the trimmed V and J ends, which lost 0 bases and 2 bases, there was a span of 10 bases. The CDR3 is 15 residues long. Germline CDR1 LGHNA, CDR2 YSLEER. CDR3 amino acids: CASSQDKGKNYGYTF. The CDR3 region has the DNA TGCGCCAGCAGCCAAGATAAAGGGAAGAACTATGGCTACACCTTC.

V is TRBV9 and J is TRBJ1-2; D not resolved. The ends were cut back, 0 bases at V and 4 bases at J, with 22 bases in the middle. There are 18 residues in the CDR3. Germline V CDR1 and CDR2: SGDLS, YYNGEE. The DNA of the CDR3 is TGTGCCAGCAGCGTAGCTATGGTTAGTCCTCCCGATATCTATGGCTACACCTTC. It codes for CASSVAMVSPPDIYGYTF.

The V and J genes are TRBV9 and TRBJ1-2; maybe TRBD1 (6 bases). Germline lookup yields CDR1 SGDLS and CDR2 YYNGEE. This CDR3 is built from 16 residues. With 0 bases removed from V and 5 bases from J, the gap between germline ends came to 17 bases. In DNA form, the CDR3 reads TGTGCCAGCAGCGTAGCATCGGACAGCCGAGGGTATGGCTACACCTTC. This gives the protein CASSVASDSRGYGYTF.

This clonotype was recorded once. The chain employs TRBV29-1 and TRBJ2-5; a weak D match, TRBD1 (5 bases). The DNA end lines up better with TRBJ2-7; the J call may be wrong. CDR1 SQVTM and CDR2 ANQGSEA come from the germline V gene. This CDR3 has 13 residues. CDR3 in amino acids: CSVEIGASYEQYF. CDR3 sequence (DNA): TGCAGCGTTGAAATAGGGGCTTCATACGAGCAGTACTTC.

This clonotype was detected only once. The chain couples TRBV7-2 to TRBJ2-4, with 8 bases aligning to TRBD1. CDR3 length: 15 amino acids. V trimming: 5 bases; J trimming: 13 bases; junction bases outside the gene matches: 16. The V gene's germline CDR1 is SGHTA and CDR2 FQGNSA. The CDR3 region has the DNA TGTGCCAGCAGCACAGACAGGGGAGTATACAATGAGCAGTACTTC. Protein product: CASSTDRGVYNEQYF.

The V call is TRBV7-2, the J call TRBJ1-4; 9 bases match TRBD1. The length of the CDR3 is 14 residues. V was pared by 5 bases and J by 8 bases, with 6 bases of the junction left unmatched. Germline-derived CDR1 and CDR2 are SGHTA and FQGNSA. CDR3 residues: CASSRGQGGEKLFF. CDR3 in DNA: TGTGCCAGCAGCCGGGGACAGGGCGGCGAAAAACTGTTTTTT.